Sequencing of this T cell receptor beta chain was carried out in a study of blood T cell repertoires in COVID-19. Study-level background: Both acute and convalescent COVID-19 samples were obtained from the United States, Italy and Spain. From T cells, B-cell-depleted T cells, or PBMCs came the material, which was cDNA or gDNA.

Original methodology: From reference gene primer amplification, estimates of nucleated cell counts were derived. Produced via immunoSEQ multiplex PCR; TCRdb's table is partial and in-frame only. V and J calls and clone size are copied from that table; D and trimming were computed from the DNA. The sample contains approximately 410,000 clones, 80% to 90% of which appear only once. The clonotype was recovered from a woman in her 30s with active or convalescent COVID-19. Sequencing was performed on peripheral blood.

Here the CDR3 reads CASSLQPGQTTGELFF. The CDR3 DNA sequence: TGTGCCAGCAGCTTACAACCGGGACAGACTACCGGGGAGCTGTTTTTT. J is TRBJ2-2 and V is TRBV11-2; TRBD1 matches 7 bases. This CDR3 comprises 16 residues. V dropped 2 bases and J dropped 5; count of bases not matched to a gene: 8. CDR1 is SGHAT and CDR2 is FQNNGV in the germline V gene. The full variable domain, with the rest looked up from reference TRBV11-2 and TRBJ2-2, is EAGVAQSPRYKIIEKRQSVAFWCNPISGHATLYWYQQILGQGPKLLIQFQNNGVVDDSQLPKDRFSAERLKGVDSTLKIQPAKLEDSAVYLCASSLQPGQTTGELFFGEGSRLTVL.